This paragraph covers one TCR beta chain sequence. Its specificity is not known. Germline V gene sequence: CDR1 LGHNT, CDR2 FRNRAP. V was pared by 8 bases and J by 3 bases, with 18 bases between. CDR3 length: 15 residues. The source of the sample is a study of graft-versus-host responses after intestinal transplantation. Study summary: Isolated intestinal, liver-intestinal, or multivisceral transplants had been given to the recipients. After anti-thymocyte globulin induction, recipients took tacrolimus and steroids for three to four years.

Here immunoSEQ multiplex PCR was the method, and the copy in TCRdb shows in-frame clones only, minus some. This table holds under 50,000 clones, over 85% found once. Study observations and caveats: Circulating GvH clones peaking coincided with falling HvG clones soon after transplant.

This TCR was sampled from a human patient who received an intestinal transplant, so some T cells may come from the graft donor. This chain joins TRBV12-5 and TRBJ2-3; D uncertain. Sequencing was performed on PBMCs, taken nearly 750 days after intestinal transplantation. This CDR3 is CASSEVTDLTDTQYF. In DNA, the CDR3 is TGTGCTAGTTCGGAAGTCACCGATCTTACAGATACGCAGTATTTT.